Listed here are 8 T cell receptor beta chains from one sample, sequenced in a study of T cells in Graves' hyperthyroidism and ophthalmopathy. Template material for amplifying TCR beta CDR3 regions consisted of RNA transcripts. During a first-round RT-PCR of the TCR CDR3, the HTBI primer set was used. Using its own MiXCR run on the multiplex PCR reads, TCRdb lists one record per CDR3 protein. The sample includes some 800,000 distinct CDR3 sequences, more than 30% of them seen just once. The sequenced sample consisted of blood. These receptor sequences come from a man aged 18 to 29 with Graves' hyperthyroidism.

This clonotype was found many times. The CDR3 loop is CASSRTVLSGNTIYF. The CDR3 coding sequence is TGCGCCAGCAGCCGGACAGTGCTCTCTGGAAACACCATATATTTT. This rearrangement joins TRBV4-1 to TRBJ1-3; tentative D call: TRBD1 (6 bases). Germline V CDR1 and CDR2: MGHRA, YSYEKL. Trimming took off 4 bases at V and 0 bases at J, with 10 bases between the two ends. The CDR3 has 15 residues.

As concerns this clonotype: One base away lies a much larger clone, so this may be a sequencing read error. The V gene is TRBV10-3, the J gene TRBJ1-1; maybe TRBD1 (5 bases). The CDR3 covers 14 residues. With 8 bases removed from V and 0 bases from J, the gap between germline ends came to 13 bases. CDR1 is ENHRY and CDR2 is SYGVKD in the germline V gene. The CDR3 is CAIASTEMNTEAFF. The CDR3 DNA is TGTGCCATCGCCTCGACAGAAATGAACACTGAAGCTTTCTTT.

This clonotype showed up many times. The J gene is TRBJ1-1, the V gene TRBV7-9; 7 bases align to TRBD1. Germline trimming cut 5 bases from V and 10 bases from J; bases unmatched to any gene: 7. Germline V lookup: CDR1 SEHNR, CDR2 FQNEAQ (reference sequence). The CDR3 extends over 12 amino acids. CDR3 in amino acids: CASSQGGPGAFF. The CDR3 nucleotides read TGTGCCAGCAGCCAGGGGGGGCCAGGAGCTTTCTTT.

Of note for this clonotype: One base away lies a much larger clone, so this may be a sequencing read error. The chain combines TRBV2 with TRBJ1-5, with D possibly TRBD1 on 5 matching bases. V was trimmed by 1 base and J by 0 bases, leaving 7 bases between them. In germline, CDR1 is SNHLY, CDR2 FYNNEI. This CDR3 is 15 amino acids long. CDR3 region: CASSEGGDSNQPQHF. The CDR3 coding sequence is TGTGCCAGCAGTGAAGGGGGGGATAGCAATCAGCCCCAGCATTTT.

The chain couples TRBV5-1 to TRBJ1-5; D is undetermined. Trimming took 4 bases from V and 0 from J, leaving 17 bases between them. The germline V gene has CDR1 SGHRS and CDR2 YFSETQ. The CDR3 extends over 17 amino acids. DNA of the CDR3: TGCGCCAGCAGCCCCGGGGAGACCTCATATAGCAATCAGCCCCAGCATTTT. This encodes CASSPGETSYSNQPQHF.

This clonotype was counted a few times. V usage is TRBV20-1 and J usage is TRBJ1-1; D gene uncertain. Germline-derived CDR1 and CDR2 are DFQATT and SNEGSKA (reference sequence). V lost 4 bases to trimming and J lost 3 bases, with 12 bases between them. There are 13 residues in the CDR3. The CDR3 nucleotides read TGCAGTGCTAAAACCGGTGGGGACACTGAAGCTTTCTTT. Translated, it gives CSAKTGGDTEAFF.

This chain joins TRBV29-1 and TRBJ1-2; TRBD1 matches 7 bases. J gave up 7 bases and V 8 bases, and 10 bases lay outside the gene matches. CDR3 length equals 12 residues. Germline-derived CDR1 and CDR2 are SQVTM and ANQGSEA. CDR3 sequence: CSTDRESGGYTF. Here the CDR3 DNA reads TGCAGCACAGACAGGGAGAGCGGTGGCTACACCTTC.

The V call is TRBV9, the J call TRBJ2-2; no clear D. The germline V and J ends were trimmed by 4 bases and 6 bases, with 16 bases remaining between them. Germline V CDR1 and CDR2: SGDLS, YYNGEE. This CDR3 spans 15 amino acids. CDR3 loop: CASSPGGNHPGELFF. As DNA, the CDR3 is TGTGCCAGCAGCCCAGGTGGCAATCACCCCGGGGAGCTGTTTTTT.